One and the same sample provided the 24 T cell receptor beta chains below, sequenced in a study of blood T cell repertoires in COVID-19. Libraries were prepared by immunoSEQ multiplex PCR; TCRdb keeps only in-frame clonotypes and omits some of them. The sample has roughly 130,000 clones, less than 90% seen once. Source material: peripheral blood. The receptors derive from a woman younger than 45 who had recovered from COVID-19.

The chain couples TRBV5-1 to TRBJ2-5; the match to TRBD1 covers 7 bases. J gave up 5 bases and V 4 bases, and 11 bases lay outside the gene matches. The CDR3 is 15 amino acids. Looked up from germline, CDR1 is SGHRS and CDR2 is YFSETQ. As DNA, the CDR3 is TGCGCCAGCAGCCCCTACTCGGACAGGTCGGAGACCCAGTACTTC. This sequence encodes CASSPYSDRSETQYF.

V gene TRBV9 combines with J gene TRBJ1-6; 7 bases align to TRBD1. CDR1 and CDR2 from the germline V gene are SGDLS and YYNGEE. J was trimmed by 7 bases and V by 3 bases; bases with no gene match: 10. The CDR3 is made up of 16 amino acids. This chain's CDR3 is CASSEKQGPGNSPLHF. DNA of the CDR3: TGTGCCAGCAGCGAAAAACAGGGGCCCGGGAATTCACCCCTCCACTTT.

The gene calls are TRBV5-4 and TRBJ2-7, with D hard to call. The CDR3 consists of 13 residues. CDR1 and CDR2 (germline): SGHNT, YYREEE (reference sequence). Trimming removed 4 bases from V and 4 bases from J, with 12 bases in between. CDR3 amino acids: CASSPSHDYEQYF. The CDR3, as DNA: TGTGCCAGCAGCCCGAGCCATGATTACGAGCAGTACTTC.

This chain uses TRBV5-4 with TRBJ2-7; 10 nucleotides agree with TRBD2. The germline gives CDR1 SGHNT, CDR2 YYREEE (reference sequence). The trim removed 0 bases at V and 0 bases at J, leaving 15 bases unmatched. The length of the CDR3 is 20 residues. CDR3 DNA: TGTGCCAGCAGCTTGGATGGTGATAGCGGGGGGCCAAGACACTCCTACGAGCAGTACTTC. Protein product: CASSLDGDSGGPRHSYEQYF.

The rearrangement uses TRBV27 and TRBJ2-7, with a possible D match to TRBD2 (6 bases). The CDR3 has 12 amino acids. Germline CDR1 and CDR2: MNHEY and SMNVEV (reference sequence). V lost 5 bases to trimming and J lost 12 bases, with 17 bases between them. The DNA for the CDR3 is TGTGCCAGCAGTCCCTTCCGGGAGAGAGTGTACTTC. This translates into CASSPFRERVYF.

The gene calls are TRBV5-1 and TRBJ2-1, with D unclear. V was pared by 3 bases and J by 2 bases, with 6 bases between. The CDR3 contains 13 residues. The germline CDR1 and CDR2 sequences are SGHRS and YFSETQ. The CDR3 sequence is CASSYSPYNEQFF. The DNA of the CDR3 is TGCGCCAGCAGCTACAGTCCCTACAATGAGCAGTTCTTC.

This CDR3 is CASSEPFEAFF. CDR3 nucleotide sequence: TGTGCCAGCAGTGAACCGTTCGAAGCTTTCTTT. The rearrangement links TRBV6-1 to TRBJ1-1; D unclear. Germline V lookup: CDR1 MNHNS, CDR2 SASEGT. V was cut by 2 bases and J by 8 bases, with 6 bases left in between. The CDR3 is 11 residues long.

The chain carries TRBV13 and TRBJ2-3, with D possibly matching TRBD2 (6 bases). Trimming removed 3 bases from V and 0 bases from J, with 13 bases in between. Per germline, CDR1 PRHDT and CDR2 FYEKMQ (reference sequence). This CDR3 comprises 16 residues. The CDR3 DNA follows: TGTGCCAGCAGCTTGGGAGGTTCCCCTAGCACAGATACGCAGTATTTT. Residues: CASSLGGSPSTDTQYF.

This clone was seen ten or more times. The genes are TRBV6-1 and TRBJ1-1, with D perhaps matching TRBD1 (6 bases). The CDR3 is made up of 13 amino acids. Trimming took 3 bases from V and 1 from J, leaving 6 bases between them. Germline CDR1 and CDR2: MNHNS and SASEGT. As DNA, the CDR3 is TGTGCCAGCAGTGAGGGGGCGAACACTGAAGCTTTCTTT. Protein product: CASSEGANTEAFF.

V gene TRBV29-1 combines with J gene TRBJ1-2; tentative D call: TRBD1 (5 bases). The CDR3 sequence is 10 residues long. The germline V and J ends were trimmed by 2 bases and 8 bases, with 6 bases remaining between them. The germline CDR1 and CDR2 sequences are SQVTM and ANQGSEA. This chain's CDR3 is CSVEQGGYTF. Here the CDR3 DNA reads TGCAGCGTTGAACAGGGCGGCTACACCTTC.

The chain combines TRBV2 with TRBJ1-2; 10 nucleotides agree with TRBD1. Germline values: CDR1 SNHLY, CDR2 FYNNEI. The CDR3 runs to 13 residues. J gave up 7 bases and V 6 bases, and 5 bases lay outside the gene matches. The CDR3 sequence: CASRDRGQGGYTF. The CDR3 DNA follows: TGTGCCAGCAGAGACAGGGGGCAGGGTGGCTACACCTTC.

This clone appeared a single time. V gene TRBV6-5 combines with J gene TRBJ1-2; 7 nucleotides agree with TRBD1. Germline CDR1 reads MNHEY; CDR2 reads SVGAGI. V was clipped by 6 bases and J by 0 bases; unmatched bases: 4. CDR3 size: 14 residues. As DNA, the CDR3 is TGTGCCAGCAGGCGGACAGGCACTAACTATGGCTACACCTTC. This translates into CASRRTGTNYGYTF.

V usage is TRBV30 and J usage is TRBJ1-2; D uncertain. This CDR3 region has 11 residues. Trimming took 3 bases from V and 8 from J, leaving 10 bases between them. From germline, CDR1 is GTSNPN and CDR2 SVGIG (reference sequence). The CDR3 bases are TGTGCCTGGAGGGAGGAAGGCGGCTACACCTTC. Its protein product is CAWREEGGYTF.

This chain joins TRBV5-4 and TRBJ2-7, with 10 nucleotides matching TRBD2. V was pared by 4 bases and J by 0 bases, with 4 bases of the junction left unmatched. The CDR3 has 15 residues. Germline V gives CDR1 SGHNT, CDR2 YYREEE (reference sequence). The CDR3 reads CASSKAGGGSYEQYF. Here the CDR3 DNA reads TGTGCCAGCAGCAAAGCGGGAGGGGGCTCCTACGAGCAGTACTTC.

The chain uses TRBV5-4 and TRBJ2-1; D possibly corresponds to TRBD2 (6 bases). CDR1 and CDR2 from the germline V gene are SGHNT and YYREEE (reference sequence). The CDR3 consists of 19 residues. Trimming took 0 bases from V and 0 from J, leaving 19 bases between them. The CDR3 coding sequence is TGTGCCAGCAGCTTGGGGCGGGAACATGGGGCCAGCTCCTACAATGAGCAGTTCTTC. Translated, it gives CASSLGREHGASSYNEQFF.

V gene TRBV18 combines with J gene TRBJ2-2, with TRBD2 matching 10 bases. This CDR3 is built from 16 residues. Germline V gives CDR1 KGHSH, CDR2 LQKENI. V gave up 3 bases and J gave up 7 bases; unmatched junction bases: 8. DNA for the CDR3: TGTGCCAGCTCACCGTTTCTAGCGGGGGAAGTCGGGGAGCTGTTTTTT. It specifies CASSPFLAGEVGELFF.

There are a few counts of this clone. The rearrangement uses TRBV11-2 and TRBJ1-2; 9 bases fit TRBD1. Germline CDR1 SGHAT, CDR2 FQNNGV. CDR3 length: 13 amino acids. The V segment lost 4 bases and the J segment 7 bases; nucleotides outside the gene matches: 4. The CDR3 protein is CASSSTGGGGYTF. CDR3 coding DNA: TGTGCCAGCAGCTCGACAGGGGGAGGTGGCTACACCTTC.

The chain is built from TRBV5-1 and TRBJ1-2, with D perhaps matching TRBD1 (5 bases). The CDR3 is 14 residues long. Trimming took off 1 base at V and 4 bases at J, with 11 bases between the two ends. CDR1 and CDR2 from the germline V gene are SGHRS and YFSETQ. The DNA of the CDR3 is TGCGCCAGCAGCTTGACCACAGGCATCTATGGCTACACCTTC. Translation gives CASSLTTGIYGYTF.

CDR3 amino acids: CASSPPSLAATGELFF. DNA for the CDR3: TGTGCCAGCAGCCCTCCCTCTCTAGCGGCCACCGGGGAGCTGTTTTTT. J is TRBJ2-2 and V is TRBV5-5; TRBD2 matches at 7 bases. V shed 4 bases, J shed 4 bases, and the junction held 10 bases outside the gene matches. Germline-derived CDR1 and CDR2 are SGHKS and YYEKEE (reference sequence). The CDR3 covers 16 residues.

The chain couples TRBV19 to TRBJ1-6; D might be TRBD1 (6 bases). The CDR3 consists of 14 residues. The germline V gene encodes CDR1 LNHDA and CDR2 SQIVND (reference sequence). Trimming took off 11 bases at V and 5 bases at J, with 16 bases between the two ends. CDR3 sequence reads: CADRSPANNSPLHF. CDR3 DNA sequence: TGTGCCGACAGGTCCCCCGCTAATAATTCACCCCTCCACTTT.

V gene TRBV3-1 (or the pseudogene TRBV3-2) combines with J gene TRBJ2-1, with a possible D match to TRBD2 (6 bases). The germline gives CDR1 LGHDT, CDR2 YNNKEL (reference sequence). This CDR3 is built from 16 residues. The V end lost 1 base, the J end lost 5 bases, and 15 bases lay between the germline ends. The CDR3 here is CASSQGRTGVNNEQFF. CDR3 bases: TGTGCCAGCAGCCAAGGAAGGACGGGAGTGAACAATGAGCAGTTCTTC.

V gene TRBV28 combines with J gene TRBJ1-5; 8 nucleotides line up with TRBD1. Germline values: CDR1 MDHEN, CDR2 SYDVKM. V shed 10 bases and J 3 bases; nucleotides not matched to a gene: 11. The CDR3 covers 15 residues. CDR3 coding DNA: TGTGCCATCCATCGGACAGGGACGCTCAATCAGCCCCAGCATTTT. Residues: CAIHRTGTLNQPQHF.

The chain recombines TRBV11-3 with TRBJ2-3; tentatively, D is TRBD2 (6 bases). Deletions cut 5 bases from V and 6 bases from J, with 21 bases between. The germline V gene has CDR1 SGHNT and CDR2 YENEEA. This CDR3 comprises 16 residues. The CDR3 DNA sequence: TGTGCCAGCAGCCCCGAGGGGCTAGCGCCACCCGATACGCAGTATTTT. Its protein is CASSPEGLAPPDTQYF.

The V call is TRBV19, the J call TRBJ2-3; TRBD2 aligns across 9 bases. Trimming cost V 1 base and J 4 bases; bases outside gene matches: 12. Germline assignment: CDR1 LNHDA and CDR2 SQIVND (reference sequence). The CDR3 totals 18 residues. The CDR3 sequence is CASSIARGGRAGSDTQYF. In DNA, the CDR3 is TGTGCCAGTAGTATAGCCCGGGGCGGGAGGGCCGGGTCAGATACGCAGTATTTT.